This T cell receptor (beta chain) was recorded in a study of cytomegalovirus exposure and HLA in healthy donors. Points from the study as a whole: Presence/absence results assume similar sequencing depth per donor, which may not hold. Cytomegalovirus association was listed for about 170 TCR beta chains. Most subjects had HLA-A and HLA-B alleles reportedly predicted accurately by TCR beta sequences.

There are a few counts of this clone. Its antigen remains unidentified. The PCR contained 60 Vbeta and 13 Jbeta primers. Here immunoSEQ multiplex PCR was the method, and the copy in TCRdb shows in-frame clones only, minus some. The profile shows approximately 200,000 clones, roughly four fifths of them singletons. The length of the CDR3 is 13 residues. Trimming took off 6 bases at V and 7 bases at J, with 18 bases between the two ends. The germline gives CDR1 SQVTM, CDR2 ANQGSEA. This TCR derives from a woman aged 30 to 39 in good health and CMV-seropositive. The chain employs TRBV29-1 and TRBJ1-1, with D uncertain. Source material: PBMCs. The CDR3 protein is CSVERSGSGEAFF. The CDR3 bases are TGCAGCGTCGAAAGGTCGGGGAGCGGTGAAGCTTTCTTT. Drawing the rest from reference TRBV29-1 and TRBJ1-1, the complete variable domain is SAVISQKPSRDICQRGTSLTIQCQVDSQVTMMFWYRQQPGQSLTLIATANQGSEATYESGFVIDKFPISRPNLTFSTLTVSNMSPEDSSIYLCSVERSGSGEAFFGQGTRLTVV.